This passage covers 14 T cell receptor beta chains from one sample sequenced in a study of early T cells in non-severe SARS-CoV-2 infection. TCRdb reanalysed the 5' RACE reads using MiXCR and keeps one entry per CDR3 protein. Of roughly 56,000 distinct CDR3 sequences detected, 10% to 15% appear once; the ten largest clones hold roughly a tenth. The sequencing sample was made of whole blood. The receptors stem from an adult who was a healthcare worker with PCR-confirmed SARS-CoV-2 infection or an uninfected control (not recorded which).

This clonotype was picked up many times. This sequence joins TRBV20-1 and TRBJ1-2, with D hard to call. The CDR3 runs to 12 residues. V was trimmed by 5 bases and J by 2 bases, leaving 9 bases between them. Germline CDR1 is DFQATT and CDR2 is SNEGSKA (reference sequence). The CDR3 is CSAFGGNYGYTF. CDR3 coding DNA: TGCAGTGCTTTCGGAGGGAACTATGGCTACACCTTC.

This clonotype has ten or more counts. V and J are TRBV28 and TRBJ2-7; D not resolved. V lost 1 base and J lost 4, with 11 bases in between. Looked up from germline, CDR1 is MDHEN and CDR2 is SYDVKM. This CDR3 is 14 amino acids long. In DNA form, the CDR3 reads TGTGCCAGCAGTTTATTTGGGCGGTTTTACGAGCAGTACTTC. It codes for CASSLFGRFYEQYF.

This clonotype was seen at least ten times. J is TRBJ2-5 and V is TRBV7-2; 7 bases fit TRBD1. This CDR3 region has 14 residues. With 1 base clipped from V and 2 bases from J, the junction kept 1 base outside the gene matches. CDR1 is SGHTA, CDR2 FQGNSA, per germline. The CDR3 region is CASSLEGQQETQYF. The DNA of the CDR3 is TGTGCCAGCAGCTTAGAGGGACAGCAAGAGACCCAGTACTTC.

This clonotype was picked up many times. The J gene is TRBJ1-4, the V gene TRBV9; TRBD1 agrees at 8 bases. Per the germline V gene, CDR1 is SGDLS and CDR2 is YYNGEE. After removal of 4 bases from V and 8 bases from J, the junction contained 1 base not matched to a gene. The CDR3 loop spans 12 amino acids. The CDR3 bases are TGTGCCAGCAGCCGACAGGGGGAAAAACTGTTTTTT. Translation gives CASSRQGEKLFF.

In this sample, this clonotype turned up many times. The chain employs TRBV4-1 and TRBJ2-6; no clear D. Trimming left V 6 bases short and J 0 bases short, with 12 bases between. The CDR3 sequence is 16 residues long. CDR1 and CDR2 (germline): MGHRA, YSYEKL. CDR3 nucleotide sequence: TGCGCCAGCAGTCTCCGTGCATACTCTGGGGCCAACGTCCTGACTTTC. Its protein product is CASSLRAYSGANVLTF.

The table lists this clonotype with many counts. The chain recombines TRBV7-2 with TRBJ2-6; a possible D gene is TRBD1 (5 bases). Germline V gives CDR1 SGHTA, CDR2 FQGNSA. The V end lost 5 bases, the J end lost 2 bases, and 13 bases lay between the germline ends. The CDR3 covers 16 residues. The chain's CDR3 is CASSPQGPAGANVLTF. CDR3 DNA: TGTGCCAGCAGCCCCCAGGGTCCGGCTGGGGCCAACGTCCTGACTTTC.

This clonotype appeared a few times. This rearrangement joins TRBV14 to TRBJ2-4; D perhaps matches TRBD1 (6 bases). The germline V gene has CDR1 SGHDN and CDR2 FVKESK. CDR3 length: 14 residues. Deletions cut 0 bases from V and 8 bases from J, with 11 bases between. The CDR3 sequence is CASSQEGGRDIQYF. For the CDR3, the DNA is TGTGCCAGCAGCCAAGAAGGGGGAAGGGACATTCAGTACTTC.

The chain has TRBV4-2 and TRBJ2-1; unclear D gene. Germline CDR1 and CDR2: LGHNA and YNFKEQ. The CDR3 is 14 residues long. V was trimmed by 6 bases and J by 0 bases, leaving 9 bases between them. CDR3 nucleotides: TGTGCCAGCAGAGGTACCGCCTCCTACAATGAGCAGTTCTTC. Protein: CASRGTASYNEQFF.

This clonotype was observed many times. The chain combines TRBV5-1 with TRBJ2-2, with D perhaps matching TRBD1 or TRBD2 (5 bases each). CDR3 length: 14 residues. With 10 bases removed from V and 8 bases from J, the gap between germline ends came to 21 bases. Germline assignment: CDR1 SGHRS and CDR2 YFSETQ. The CDR3 loop is CAGSPDSRRGELFF. Here the CDR3 DNA reads TGCGCCGGATCCCCCGACAGTCGGAGGGGGGAGCTGTTTTTT.

This clonotype has more than one count but fewer than ten. CDR3: CSATQGASNTEAFF. The CDR3, as DNA: TGCAGTGCTACACAGGGGGCATCCAACACTGAAGCTTTCTTT. The chain carries TRBV20-1 and TRBJ1-1, with 9 positions matching TRBD1. CDR3 length: 14 residues. CDR1 DFQATT and CDR2 SNEGSKA come from the germline V gene (reference sequence). Trimming cost V 4 bases and J 2 bases; bases outside gene matches: 5.

With regard to this clonotype: Being one base from a much bigger clone, this may be a read error. This sequence joins TRBV5-5 and TRBJ1-4; 7 bases line up with TRBD1. Germline V CDR1 and CDR2: SGHKS, YYEKEE (reference sequence). The CDR3 length is 17 residues. The DNA for the CDR3 is TGTGTCAGCAGCCGACAGGGAAGCGAGACAACTAATGAAAAACTGTTTTTT. Its translation: CVSSRQGSETTNEKLFF.

The chain couples TRBV7-2 to TRBJ1-6; 8 nucleotides agree with TRBD1. The length of the CDR3 is 14 residues. V was pared by 5 bases and J by 11 bases, with 8 bases of the junction left unmatched. The germline V gene encodes CDR1 SGHTA and CDR2 FQGNSA. CDR3: CASSDRGRLAPLHF. The CDR3 region has the DNA TGTGCCAGCAGCGACAGGGGAAGATTGGCACCCCTCCACTTT.

The table lists this clonotype with a few counts. The V and J genes are TRBV4-1 and TRBJ2-1; D not certain. Trimming pared 0 bases from V and 6 bases from J, leaving 3 bases between. Per the germline V gene, CDR1 is MGHRA and CDR2 is YSYEKL. The CDR3 extends over 12 amino acids. DNA for the CDR3: TGCGCCAGCAGCCAAGATATCAATGAGCAGTTCTTC. Encoded protein: CASSQDINEQFF.

This clonotype appeared many times. The genes are TRBV3-1 and TRBJ2-2, with a weak D call TRBD2 (7 bases). The CDR3 runs to 17 residues. Germline-derived CDR1 and CDR2 are LGHDT and YNNKEL (reference sequence). The germline V and J ends were trimmed by 1 base and 12 bases, with 24 bases remaining between them. The DNA of the CDR3 is TGTGCCAGCAGCCAAGTCCCCACAGGGAGGGGACCGGGGAAGCTGTTTTTT. Encoded protein: CASSQVPTGRGPGKLFF.